This is a list of T cell receptor beta chains from one sample in a study of graft-versus-host responses after intestinal transplantation. This table comes from immunoSEQ multiplex PCR, and its TCRdb copy is limited to in-frame clones, with some not included. The repertoire includes 55,000 to 70,000 clones, approximately 89% of them detected once, and approximately 2.9% sits in the top ten. Source: PBMCs, taken about 120 days after intestinal transplantation. Source of these receptors: a human patient who received an intestinal transplant, so some T cells may come from the graft donor. Both conserved end residues are part of each CDR3. A D gene is named only where the DNA matches it firmly. Some rows mark clone size as missing; the rest say once, few, many or name a class of expanded clone.

v_call	j_call	clone_size	d_call	cdr3_nt	cdr3_aa
TRBV5-1	TRBJ2-7	NA	NA	TGCGCCAGCAGCTTGGACGGGGCTGGGGAGCAGTACTTC	CASSLDGAGEQYF
TRBV10-3	TRBJ2-2	NA	NA	TGTGCCATCAGTGAGGTGGCGGCCTCGAACACCGGGGAGCTGTTTTTT	CAISEVAASNTGELFF
TRBV10-3	TRBJ1-1	NA	NA	TGTGCCACAGGATTAGGAACACCGGTCGAAGCTTTCTTT	CATGLGTPVEAFF
TRBV4-1	TRBJ1-2	NA	NA	TGCGCCAGCAGCCGCTCAGGGAGAGGCTACACCTTC	CASSRSGRGYTF
TRBV18	TRBJ2-4	NA	TRBD2	TGTGCCAGCTCACCAAGCAGCGGGGGGGCTGTCAAAAACATTCAGTACTTC	CASSPSSGGAVKNIQYF
TRBV2	TRBJ2-1	few	NA	TGTGCCAGCAGGTCCACCTACAATGAGCAGTTCTTC	CASRSTYNEQFF
TRBV7-9	TRBJ1-1	NA	NA	TGTGCCAGCAGCTGGGTCCAGGGACGAATGAACACTGAAGCTTTCTTT	CASSWVQGRMNTEAFF
TRBV4-2	TRBJ2-2	NA	TRBD2	TGTGCCAGCAAGGGAGGGTTGGATGGGGCCGGGGAGCTGTTTTTT	CASKGGLDGAGELFF
TRBV4-1	TRBJ1-2	NA	NA	TGCGCCAGCAGCCAAGTTTCAGGAGGCGTCTATGGCTACACCTTC	CASSQVSGGVYGYTF
TRBV30	TRBJ2-5	NA	TRBD2	TGTGCCTGGAGTCCCGGGACTAGCGAAGAGACCCAGTACTTC	CAWSPGTSEETQYF
TRBV18	TRBJ2-1	NA	NA	TGTGCCAGCTCGTCGATCGGATACAATGAGCAGTTCTTC	CASSSIGYNEQFF
TRBV19	TRBJ1-1	NA	NA	TGTGCCAGTAGTACCGGACCCGCCTTCCCAGACACTGAAGCTTTCTTT	CASSTGPAFPDTEAFF
TRBV2	TRBJ2-3	NA	NA	TGTGCCAGCAAGCGCAACGGGCCAGATACGCAGTATTTT	CASKRNGPDTQYF
TRBV7-3	TRBJ2-5	once	NA	TGTGCCAGCAGCTTCCTTGGCGGAGAGACTCAGTACTTC	CASSFLGGETQYF
TRBV6-5	TRBJ2-7	NA	TRBD2	TGTGCCAGCAGTCGCTCAACTAGCGGGAGTCGCGAGCAGTACTTC	CASSRSTSGSREQYF
TRBV6-5	TRBJ2-4	NA	TRBD1	TGTGCCAGCAGTCCGGGACAGGGCTACATTCAGTACTTC	CASSPGQGYIQYF
TRBV5-1	TRBJ2-1	NA	TRBD2	TGCGCCAGCAGCTCCCCAGGGACTAGCGGGAGACTCTTGGGGGGTGAGCAGTTCTTC	CASSSPGTSGRLLGGEQFF
TRBV5-1	TRBJ2-1	NA	NA	TGCGCCAGCAGCTTCGGACTAGAGCAGTTCTTC	CASSFGLEQFF
TRBV28	TRBJ2-7	NA	TRBD1	TGTGCCAGCAGTCAACCGGGACAGGGGGAAACCTACGAGCAGTACTTC	CASSQPGQGETYEQYF
TRBV28	TRBJ2-2	NA	NA	TGTGCCAGCAGTTTAGGGGGGAGCACCGGGGAGCTGTTTTTT	CASSLGGSTGELFF
TRBV5-3	TRBJ2-2	NA	NA	TGTGCCAGAAGCTTTTGGGGGAGCCACACCGGGGAGCTGTTTTTT	CARSFWGSHTGELFF
TRBV7-6	TRBJ2-7	NA	NA	TGTGCCAGCAGCCCCTGGGAGGAATCCTACGAGCAGTACTTC	CASSPWEESYEQYF
TRBV5-1	TRBJ1-5	NA	NA	TGCGCCAGCAGCTTGGATGGGGACAGCAATCAGCCCCAGCATTTT	CASSLDGDSNQPQHF
TRBV15	TRBJ2-1	few	TRBD2	TGTGCCACCAGCCAGACTAGCCCTAATGAGCAGTTCTTC	CATSQTSPNEQFF
TRBV11-1	TRBJ2-1	NA	NA	TGTGCCAGCAGCTTAGACTTAACCTACAATGAGCAGTTCTTC	CASSLDLTYNEQFF
TRBV2	TRBJ1-2	NA	NA	TGTGCCAGCAAGAGGAATCGCTACACCTTC	CASKRNRYTF
TRBV9	TRBJ2-5	NA	NA	TGTGCCAGCAGCGAGGGCCCTTGGGCCGAAGAGACCCAGTACTTC	CASSEGPWAEETQYF
TRBV11-2	TRBJ2-7	NA	NA	TGTGCCAGCAGCTTACGTGGAGGAGGGCTCGAGCAGTACTTC	CASSLRGGGLEQYF
TRBV7-8	TRBJ1-6	NA	NA	TGTGCCAGCAGCGGAGAGGTCGCGGGGAGTGGTATTTCACCCCTCCACTTT	CASSGEVAGSGISPLHF
TRBV5-1	TRBJ2-1	few	TRBD2	TGCGCCAGCAGCTTGGGACTAGCGGAGACGTACAATGAGCAGTTCTTC	CASSLGLAETYNEQFF
TRBV10-3	TRBJ2-2	NA	TRBD2	TGTGCCATCAGTGCGGGACGGGAGGACCAGGAGCTGTTTTTT	CAISAGREDQELFF
TRBV19	TRBJ1-2	NA	NA	TGTGCCAGTAGTATAGGTCTGAGGCCGGATTATGGCTACACCTTC	CASSIGLRPDYGYTF
TRBV2	TRBJ1-2	once	NA	TGTGCCAGCAGCCAGGGAAACTATGGCTACACCTTC	CASSQGNYGYTF
TRBV30	TRBJ1-1	once	TRBD1	TGTGCCAGCCGAGGGACAGCGAACACTGAAGCTTTCTTT	CASRGTANTEAFF
TRBV25-1	TRBJ2-5	NA	NA	TGTGCCAGCAGCCAGGGGGGCGAGACCCAGTACTTC	CASSQGGETQYF
TRBV9	TRBJ2-3	NA	NA	TGTGCCAGCAGCGTAGCCGGGCAGGATACGCAGTATTTT	CASSVAGQDTQYF
TRBV11-2	TRBJ2-1	NA	TRBD2	TGTGCCAGCAGCTTAGACCCGGGACTAGCGGTTTACAATGAGCAGTTCTTC	CASSLDPGLAVYNEQFF
TRBV5-1	TRBJ2-7	NA	TRBD2	TGCGCCAGCAGCTTCGCGGGGACTAACTTCTACGAGCAGTACTTC	CASSFAGTNFYEQYF
TRBV5-1	TRBJ1-4	NA	NA	TGCGCCAGCAGCGAACGTTCTAATGAAAAACTGTTTTTT	CASSERSNEKLFF
TRBV5-5	TRBJ2-3	NA	NA	TGTGCCAGCAGCTTGCGGCACCTCCTTCGCACAGATACGCAGTATTTT	CASSLRHLLRTDTQYF
TRBV11-2	TRBJ1-6	NA	TRBD1	TGTGCCAGCAGCTTAGACCCAGGGGGGCTCCAATCACCCCTCCACTTT	CASSLDPGGLQSPLHF
TRBV28	TRBJ1-5	NA	NA	TGTGCCAGCACCCTCAGAGTTCAGCCCCAGCATTTT	CASTLRVQPQHF
TRBV18	TRBJ2-5	NA	TRBD1	TGTGCCAGCTCACCGTTGTGGGACAGGGCAGAGGAGACCCAGTACTTC	CASSPLWDRAEETQYF
TRBV4-1	TRBJ2-3	NA	TRBD2	TGCGCCAGCAGCCAGGACGGGGGGGTCCCCACAGATACGCAGTATTTT	CASSQDGGVPTDTQYF
TRBV21-1	TRBJ1-6	once	NA	TGTGCCAGCAGCACCCGAGGGCAGGGCCTAACCTATAATTCACCCCTCCACTTT	CASSTRGQGLTYNSPLHF
TRBV18	TRBJ2-3	NA	NA	TGTGCCCTACCTACGGGTTCTACAGATACGCAGTATTTT	CALPTGSTDTQYF
TRBV11-2	TRBJ2-7	NA	NA	TGTGCCAGCAGCTTAGTATCAGGGGGGGACGAGCAGTACTTC	CASSLVSGGDEQYF
TRBV1	TRBJ2-2	few	NA	TGCACCAGCAGCCAAGCGGGTAGAGGTACCGGGGAGCTGTTTTTT	CTSSQAGRGTGELFF
TRBV7-8	TRBJ2-2	once	TRBD1	TGTGCCAGCAGCCTATCTCTAGGGGACAGGGCTAACACCGGGGAGCTGTTTTTT	CASSLSLGDRANTGELFF
TRBV7-9	TRBJ2-7	NA	NA	TGTGCCAGCAGAGCCGGGGGTTTAGCCTACGAGCAGTACTTC	CASRAGGLAYEQYF
TRBV29-1	TRBJ1-2	NA	NA	TGCAGCGTTGCAGGCACCAACTATGGCTACACCTTC	CSVAGTNYGYTF
TRBV28	TRBJ1-1	NA	NA	TGTGCCAGCAGACTTCAAGGGAACGGAGCTTTCTTT	CASRLQGNGAFF
TRBV6-1	TRBJ1-2	NA	NA	TGTGCCAGCAGCATCTCAGGGTATGGCTACACCTTC	CASSISGYGYTF
TRBV4-2	TRBJ2-1	NA	NA	TGTGCCAGCAGCTGGGGAGGTTTCGGCAGCGGCCACAATGAGCAGTTCTTC	CASSWGGFGSGHNEQFF
TRBV29-1	TRBJ2-7	NA	NA	TGCAGCGTTGAGGGGGGGACACAGTATATTGAGCAGTACTTC	CSVEGGTQYIEQYF